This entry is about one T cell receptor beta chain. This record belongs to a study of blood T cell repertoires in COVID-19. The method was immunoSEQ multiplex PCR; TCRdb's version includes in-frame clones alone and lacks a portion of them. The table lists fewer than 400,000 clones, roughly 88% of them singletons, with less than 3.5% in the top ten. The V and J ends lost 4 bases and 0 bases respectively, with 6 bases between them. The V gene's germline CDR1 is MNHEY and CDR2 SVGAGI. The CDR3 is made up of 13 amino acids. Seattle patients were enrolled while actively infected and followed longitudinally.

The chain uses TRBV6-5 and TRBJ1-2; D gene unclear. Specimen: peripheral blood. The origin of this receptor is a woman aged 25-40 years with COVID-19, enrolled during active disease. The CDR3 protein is CASSSLANYGYTF. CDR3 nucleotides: TGTGCCAGCAGTTCCCTCGCTAACTATGGCTACACCTTC.